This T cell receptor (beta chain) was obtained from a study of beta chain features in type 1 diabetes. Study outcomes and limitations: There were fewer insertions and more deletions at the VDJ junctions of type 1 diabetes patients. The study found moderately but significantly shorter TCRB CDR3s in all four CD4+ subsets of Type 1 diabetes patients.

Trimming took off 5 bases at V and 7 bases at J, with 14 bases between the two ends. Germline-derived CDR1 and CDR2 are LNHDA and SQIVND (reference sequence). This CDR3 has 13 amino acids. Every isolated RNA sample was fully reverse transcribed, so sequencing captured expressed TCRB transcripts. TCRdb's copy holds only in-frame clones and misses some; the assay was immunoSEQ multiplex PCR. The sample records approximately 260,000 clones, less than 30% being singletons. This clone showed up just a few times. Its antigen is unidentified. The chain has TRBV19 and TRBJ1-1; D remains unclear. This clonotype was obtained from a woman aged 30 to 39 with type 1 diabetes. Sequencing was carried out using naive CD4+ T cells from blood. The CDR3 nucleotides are TGTGCCAGTAGTCCCCCTCTGGGGAGTGAAGCTTTCTTT. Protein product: CASSPPLGSEAFF.